This TCR beta chain was profiled in a study of blood T cells in healthy people across ages. This CDR3 region has 16 residues. The V gene lost 4 bases and the J gene lost 3 bases, with 18 bases spanning the gap. Per the germline V gene, CDR1 is MNHNY and CDR2 is SVGAGI (reference sequence). Primed by a sample-barcoded 5' primer and a J-beta primer mix, a second PCR proceeded for about 6 to 11 cycles. TCRdb redid the calling of the 5' RACE reads with MiXCR, one entry per CDR3 protein. The sample carries 550,000 to 650,000 distinct CDR3 sequences, approximately 26% recorded once. These data were likewise used in another study, on T cells of mothers and their children. Turning to that study: A few healthy Caucasian mothers, along with their six children, served as the donors. Related and unrelated pairs show similar thymic shaping of TCR recombination output. Slightly, though not significantly, more overlap was seen in related than in unrelated mother-child pairs. Evidence of persistent microchimeric T cell clones was absent.

Specimen: blood. V is TRBV6-6 and J is TRBJ2-5; D possibly uses TRBD1 or TRBD2 (6 bases each). This sequence originates from a boy aged 2-9 years in good health. The CDR3 region is CASSFSPGGRKETQYF. CDR3 nucleotide sequence: TGTGCCAGCAGTTTCTCCCCTGGGGGGCGCAAAGAGACCCAGTACTTC.